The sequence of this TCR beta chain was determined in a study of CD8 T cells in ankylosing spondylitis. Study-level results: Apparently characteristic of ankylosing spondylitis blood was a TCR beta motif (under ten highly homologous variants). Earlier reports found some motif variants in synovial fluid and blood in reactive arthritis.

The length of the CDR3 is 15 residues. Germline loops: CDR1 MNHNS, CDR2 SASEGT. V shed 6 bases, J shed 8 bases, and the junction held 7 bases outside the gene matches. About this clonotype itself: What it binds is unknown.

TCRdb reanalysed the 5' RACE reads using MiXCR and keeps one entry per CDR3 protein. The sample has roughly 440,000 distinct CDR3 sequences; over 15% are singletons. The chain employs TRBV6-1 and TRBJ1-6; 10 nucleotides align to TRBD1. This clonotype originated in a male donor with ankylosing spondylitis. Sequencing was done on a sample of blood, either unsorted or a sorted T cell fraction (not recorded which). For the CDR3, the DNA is TGTGCCAGCAGACCCGCCGGACAGGGGGATTCACCCCTCCACTTT. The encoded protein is CASRPAGQGDSPLHF.